These T cell receptor beta chains were read from a single sample in a study of cytomegalovirus exposure and HLA in healthy donors. Generated by immunoSEQ multiplex PCR, the TCRdb table keeps only in-frame clones and is missing some. The sample holds about 190,000 clones, more than 75% seen once. The sequencing input was PBMCs. Receptors originate from a woman younger than 30 in good health and CMV-seronegative. The conserved cysteine and the conserved F or W are not part of the CDR3 here. A D gene is named only where the DNA matches it firmly. The size entry is marked missing in some rows and otherwise reads once, few, many or a size class.

clone size | CDR3 length | D gene | J gene | V gene | CDR3 protein
- | 12 | - | TRBJ1-1 | TRBV25-1 | ASSGSGGGAEAF
- | 13 | - | - | TRBV29-1 | SVVESEAFSYEQY
- | 15 | - | TRBJ2-2 | TRBV27 | ASSFIQGQGGTGELF
- | 11 | TRBD1 | TRBJ2-1 | TRBV6-6 | ASTRDSDNEQF
- | 11 | - | TRBJ1-1 | TRBV27 | ASSLQENTEAF
once | 13 | - | TRBJ1-5 | TRBV6-5 | ASSPDRYSNQPQH
- | 12 | TRBD2 | TRBJ2-5 | TRBV5-1 | ASDGGRPQETQY
once | 13 | TRBD2 | TRBJ2-5 | TRBV2 | ASDWGTTLQETQY
- | 12 | TRBD2 | TRBJ2-7 | TRBV5-1 | ASSVGLEIGEQY
once | 12 | - | TRBJ1-4 | TRBV10-2 | ASAGDTVEEKLF
- | 12 | TRBD2 | TRBJ2-7 | TRBV11-2 | ASSLISGAYEQY
- | 13 | TRBD2 | TRBJ2-5 | TRBV7-9 | ASSLKREGFETQY
- | 11 | - | TRBJ1-1 | TRBV13 | ASKEGVVTEAF
- | 12 | TRBD1 | - | TRBV19 | ASSAGTGAYEQY
- | 14 | - | TRBJ1-1 | TRBV28 | ASSLLTTGQNTEAF
- | 12 | TRBD2 | TRBJ2-5 | TRBV9 | ASNGAGVGETQY
- | 12 | - | TRBJ1-1 | TRBV5-5 | ASGLSEPNTETF
- | 11 | - | TRBJ2-7 | TRBV7-3 | ASSPQQNYEQY
- | 11 | - | - | TRBV4-1 | ASSQSFSYEQY
- | 12 | TRBD1 | TRBJ1-1 | TRBV2 | ASTRTGGNTEAF
- | 13 | TRBD1 | TRBJ1-6 | TRBV29-1 | STYRRQGDNSPLH
- | 14 | TRBD2 | TRBJ2-3 | TRBV19 | ASSWGLAENTDTQY